Presented here are 14 T cell receptor gamma chains from one specimen sequenced in a study of γδ T cells in repeated Plasmodium falciparum infection. TCRdb fed the multiplex PCR reads to CATT. The profile shows roughly 13,000 gamma-chain clones, about 1.5% of them singletons. Vgamma9/Vdelta2+ and Vdelta2-negative gammadelta T cells were flow-sorted from PBMC for bulk sequencing. The sequencing sample was made of gamma-delta T cells from blood. All receptors come from a pool of human donors (malaria-infected and uninfected, not separated).

This clone came up many times. With a far larger clone one base away, a read error is the likely cause. In the same sample, other DNA sequences code for this CDR3. This chain uses TRGV9 with TRGJP. There are 17 residues in the CDR3. V dropped 3 bases and J dropped 4; count of bases not matched to a gene: 6. Per germline, CDR1 GITISATS and CDR2 ISYDGTV (reference sequence). The CDR3 DNA sequence: TGTGCCTTGTGGGAGTTACATCAAGAGTTGGGCAAAAAAATCAAGGTATTT. Translating it yields CALWELHQELGKKIKVF.

This clone was detected a few times. The TCRdb protein comes from a much larger clone and disagrees with this DNA's translation at residue 10, likely due to a read error; the protein given here is derived from the DNA. The chain combines TRGV9 with TRGJP. No J segment appears in TCRdb, so it was assigned here by matching the sequence to germline. There are 19 residues in the CDR3. Germline CDR1 and CDR2: GITISATS and ISYDGTV (reference sequence). J lost 6 bases, V lost 3 bases, and 14 bases had no gene match. The CDR3 spells CALWEQTNQRELGKKIKVF. CDR3 nucleotide sequence: TGTGCCTTGTGGGAGCAAACAAACCAGCGAGAGTTGGGCAAAAAAATCAAGGTATTT.

Of note for this clone: The DNA is omitted, as the CDR3 cannot be located on it reliably, and the CDR3 follows TCRdb's listing. The V gene reported is TRGV3; the J gene is uncalled. CDR1 VTNTFY and CDR2 YDVSTARD come from the germline V gene (reference sequence). The CDR3 length equals 31 residues, ends included. CDR3 region: CATWDRNYYKKLFGSEQHLLSQVSIGRIQHF.

Many counts were recorded for this clone. The protein given by TCRdb reflects a much larger clone and differs at residue 8 from this DNA's translation, likely from a read error; the protein shown is the DNA's translation. The chain joins TRGV9 to TRGJ1 or TRGJ2. CDR3 length: 15 amino acids. Germline CDR1 and CDR2: GITISATS and ISYDGTV (reference sequence). J lost 0 bases, V lost 1 base, and 6 bases had no gene match. This CDR3 is CALWEVPQNYYKKLF. CDR3 nucleotides: TGTGCCTTGTGGGAGGTTCCCCAGAATTATTATAAGAAACTCTTT.

The table lists this clone with many counts. TCRdb's entry gives the protein of a much larger clone, which mismatches this DNA's translation at residue 9, likely from a read error; the protein reported here is translated from the DNA. This chain joins TRGV2 and TRGJ1 or TRGJ2. CDR1 is EGSNGY, CDR2 YDSYNSKV, per germline. The CDR3 totals 13 residues. As DNA, the CDR3 is TGTGCCACCTGGGACGGGGTATATTGTAAGAAACTCTTT. Its translation is CATWDGVYCKKLF.

This clone was seen ten or more times. Only one base separates this from a far larger clonotype, so it likely reflects a read error. The rearrangement joins TRGV9 to TRGJ1 or TRGJ2. The germline V gene encodes CDR1 GITISATS and CDR2 ISYDGTV (reference sequence). V lost 5 bases and J lost 0; bases outside the gene matches: 4. CDR3 length: 13 residues. CDR3: CALWGENYYKKLF. In DNA, the CDR3 is TGTGCCTTGTGGGGGGAGAATTATTATAAGAAACTCTTT.

Note on this clone: A read error is the likely source, as a far larger clone sits one nucleotide away. This sample includes further DNA sequences coding for the same CDR3. V gene TRGV9 combines with J gene TRGJ1 or TRGJ2. The J gene, not given by TCRdb, was assigned here from a germline match of the nucleotide sequence. This CDR3 is built from 10 residues. CDR1 is GITISATS, CDR2 ISYDGTV, per germline (reference sequence). With V trimmed by 12 bases and J by 5 bases, 7 bases remained unmatched. CDR3 sequence (DNA): TGTGCCCTGGTACATTATAAGAAACTCTTT. The encoded protein is CALVHYKKLF.

With respect to this clone: No DNA is shown, since the ends of the CDR3 on it are uncertain; the CDR3 is the one TCRdb lists. TRGV9 is the V gene, and the J gene was not called. CDR1 GITISATS and CDR2 ISYDGTV come from the germline V gene (reference sequence). The CDR3 spans 24 residues, counting both ends. Here the CDR3 reads CALWEETQELGKKIKAFGPGTKLF.

This clone showed up many times. TCRdb records a much larger clone's protein for this DNA, with a difference at residue 10 that likely arises from a read error; the protein given is the translation of the DNA. The rearrangement joins TRGV4 to TRGJ1 or TRGJ2. The CDR3 is 12 residues long. Per the germline V gene, CDR1 is EGSTGY and CDR2 is YDSYTSSV. The CDR3 loop is CATWNNYYKRLF. The CDR3 coding sequence is TGTGCCACCTGGAATAATTATTATAAGAGACTCTTT.

This clone appeared a few times. A far larger clone is only one base removed, so a read error is likely. Other DNA sequences of this sample code for an identical CDR3. The chain employs TRGV9 and TRGJ1 or TRGJ2. The ends lost 4 bases at V and 0 bases at J; junction bases unmatched: 12. CDR1 and CDR2 from the germline V gene are GITISATS and ISYDGTV (reference sequence). This CDR3 is 16 amino acids long. CDR3 residues: CALWEVHYENYYKKLF. CDR3 sequence (DNA): TGTGCCTTGTGGGAAGTCCACTACGAGAATTATTATAAGAAACTCTTT.

This clone was detected ten times or more. With a far larger clone one base away, a read error is the likely cause. This sequence joins TRGV3 and TRGJ1 or TRGJ2. The germline gives CDR1 VTNTFY, CDR2 YDVSTARD (reference sequence). The CDR3 loop spans 11 amino acids. The DNA of the CDR3 is TGTGCCACCTGGGACGGTTATAAGAAGCTCTTT. This encodes CATWDGYKKLF.

The sample holds a few counts of this clone. The protein given by TCRdb reflects a much larger clone and differs at residue 7 from this DNA's translation, likely from a read error; the protein shown is the DNA's translation. This chain links TRGV4 with TRGJ1 or TRGJ2. CDR1 and CDR2 (germline): EGSTGY, YDSYTSSV. V dropped 3 bases and J dropped 11; count of bases not matched to a gene: 13. The CDR3 spans 13 residues. The CDR3 DNA reads TGTGCCACCTGGGATTATGTAGGGAGGGAGAAACTCTTT. Translation gives CATWDYVGREKLF.

This clone rates as large. The sample has other DNA sequences that encode this CDR3 too. V is TRGV9 and J is TRGJ1 or TRGJ2. The germline CDR1 and CDR2 sequences are GITISATS and ISYDGTV (reference sequence). This CDR3 is 12 amino acids long. The ends lost 1 base at V and 7 bases at J; junction bases unmatched: 4. CDR3 DNA sequence: TGTGCCTTGTGGGAGGTACGCTATAAGAAACTCTTT. Its protein is CALWEVRYKKLF.

At least ten counts were recorded for this clone. The mismatch at residue 3 between this DNA's translation and the TCRdb protein of a much larger clone likely reflects a read error; the protein shown is translated from the DNA. The rearrangement uses TRGV5 and TRGJ1 or TRGJ2. There are 13 residues in the CDR3. Germline V CDR1 and CDR2: VINAFY, YDVSNSKD. CDR3 sequence: CASWDRPYYKKLF. CDR3 bases: TGTGCCTCCTGGGACAGGCCTTATTATAAGAAACTCTTT.